These 14 T cell receptor beta chains came from one sample sequenced in a study of cytomegalovirus exposure and HLA in healthy donors. Primers included in the PCR were 60 Vbeta and 13 Jbeta primers. TCRdb's copy holds only in-frame clones and misses some; the assay was immunoSEQ multiplex PCR. The table lists 150,000 to 200,000 clones, approximately 84% of them singletons. The specimen sequenced was PBMCs. These receptors all stem from a man aged 18 to 29 in good health and CMV-seronegative.

V gene TRBV11-2 combines with J gene TRBJ2-3, with a possible D match to TRBD2 (7 bases). The CDR3 runs to 14 residues. Germline V CDR1 and CDR2: SGHAT, FQNNGV. The V end was cut by 7 bases, the J end by 4 bases, with 15 bases between. The CDR3 bases are TGTGCCAGCACCTCACGGGGGGCCTCAGATACGCAGTATTTT. Amino acid sequence: CASTSRGASDTQYF.

DNA for the CDR3: TGCGCCAGCAGCCAAGATCAGAGGACAGCGAACACTGAAGCTTTCTTT. Translating gives CASSQDQRTANTEAFF. The chain combines TRBV4-1 with TRBJ1-1; perhaps TRBD1 as D (6 bases). Germline V gene data show CDR1 as MGHRA and CDR2 as YSYEKL. V shed 0 bases and J shed 1 base, with 12 bases lying between them. The CDR3 spans 16 residues.

This chain connects TRBV10-3 to TRBJ1-2; D might be TRBD1 (6 bases). Germline CDR1 ENHRY, CDR2 SYGVKD. The CDR3 runs to 15 residues. Trimming removed 6 bases at V and 2 bases at J, with 16 bases between. CDR3 sequence reads: CAIRLRTEQNYGYTF. Here the CDR3 DNA reads TGTGCCATCAGACTCAGGACAGAGCAGAACTATGGCTACACCTTC.

This chain connects TRBV2 to TRBJ1-6, with 8 bases aligning to TRBD1. The V and J ends lost 6 bases and 5 bases, in that order; junction bases with no gene match: 6. This CDR3 spans 15 amino acids. Germline lookup yields CDR1 SNHLY and CDR2 FYNNEI. In DNA, the CDR3 is TGTGCCAGCAGCGTTGACAGGGGAGATAATTCACCCCTCCACTTT. Protein: CASSVDRGDNSPLHF.

The J gene is TRBJ1-3, the V gene TRBV11-3, with TRBD1 as a possible D gene (5 bases). Germline V CDR1 and CDR2: SGHNT, YENEEA. The CDR3 sequence is 15 residues long. V gave up 6 bases and J gave up 4 bases, with 16 bases separating them. The CDR3 loop is CASRLRDRVGNTIYF. CDR3 sequence (DNA): TGTGCCAGCAGACTGCGCGACAGAGTCGGAAACACCATATATTTT.

The rearrangement uses TRBV14 and TRBJ2-1; perhaps TRBD2 as D (6 bases). The germline V gene has CDR1 SGHDN and CDR2 FVKESK. V gave up 1 base and J gave up 6 bases, with 16 bases separating them. The CDR3 is 16 residues long. The CDR3 region has the DNA TGTGCCAGCAGCCAAGGGGGACTGGGACTGCCCAATGAGCAGTTCTTC. It is translated as CASSQGGLGLPNEQFF.

This clone appeared a single time. The V call is TRBV9, the J call TRBJ2-2, with 10 positions matching TRBD2. Germline V gives CDR1 SGDLS, CDR2 YYNGEE. V shed 0 bases and J 5 bases; nucleotides not matched to a gene: 7. The CDR3 length is 17 residues. The CDR3 protein is CASSVALTSGTTGELFF. For the CDR3, the DNA is TGTGCCAGCAGCGTAGCCCTAACTAGCGGGACTACCGGGGAGCTGTTTTTT.

CDR3 coding DNA: TGTGCCAGCAGCACACTAGCGGGGGCCCGGGAGCAGTACTTC. This gives the protein CASSTLAGAREQYF. V is TRBV7-9 and J is TRBJ2-7, with TRBD2 identical over 11 bases. The germline gives CDR1 SEHNR, CDR2 FQNEAQ (reference sequence). V lost 5 bases to trimming and J lost 7 bases; unmatched junction nucleotides: 7. This CDR3 spans 14 amino acids.

The chain links TRBV6-5 to TRBJ2-1; 10 bases fit TRBD2. The CDR3 runs to 16 residues. V lost 0 bases to trimming and J lost 5 bases; unmatched junction nucleotides: 4. Germline CDR1 is MNHEY and CDR2 is SVGAGI. As DNA, the CDR3 is TGTGCCAGCAGTTACTCGGGGACTAGCGCCAACAATGAGCAGTTCTTC. This translates into CASSYSGTSANNEQFF.

The rearrangement joins TRBV11-2 to TRBJ2-1; weak D call: TRBD2 (6 bases). The CDR3 length is 13 residues. Germline V gene data show CDR1 as SGHAT and CDR2 as FQNNGV. The V end was cut by 6 bases, the J end by 6 bases, with 12 bases between. The CDR3 spells CASRRLARNEQFF. The CDR3 DNA reads as TGTGCCAGCAGGAGGCTAGCGCGCAATGAGCAGTTCTTC.

J is TRBJ2-7 and V is TRBV2; no definite D call. Trimming left V 3 bases short and J 7 bases short, with 13 bases between. This CDR3 contains 13 residues. CDR1 SNHLY and CDR2 FYNNEI come from the germline V gene. In DNA form, the CDR3 reads TGTGCCAGCAGTGATCTGGGCCCCCGGGAGCAGTACTTC. Its translation is CASSDLGPREQYF. The variable domain in full, completed from reference TRBV2 and TRBJ2-7, reads EPEVTQTPSHQVTQMGQEVILRCVPISNHLYFYWYRQILGQKVEFLVSFYNNEISEKSEIFDDQFSVERPDGSNFTLKIRSTKLEDSAMYFCASSDLGPREQYFGPGTRLTVT.

The genes are TRBV4-3 and TRBJ2-3; TRBD2 matches 9 bases. Trimming at V came to 4 bases and at J to 1 base, leaving 6 bases not matched to a gene. Germline values: CDR1 LGHNA, CDR2 YSLEER. The CDR3 is 16 amino acids. The CDR3 is CASSRRGGRGTDTQYF. The CDR3 nucleotides are TGCGCCAGCAGCCGAAGAGGCGGGAGGGGCACAGATACGCAGTATTTT.

This chain joins TRBV9 and TRBJ2-1; TRBD2 is a possible D gene (6 bases). The CDR3 is 15 residues long. Germline CDR1 and CDR2: SGDLS and YYNGEE. Trimming took 1 base from V and 5 from J, leaving 13 bases between them. CDR3 region: CASSVLRELDNEQFF. The CDR3 DNA reads TGTGCCAGCAGCGTACTTCGGGAGCTTGACAATGAGCAGTTCTTC.

The rearrangement joins TRBV14 to TRBJ2-6; D possibly corresponds to TRBD1 (6 bases). The CDR3 is 19 residues long. V was trimmed by 0 bases and J by 0 bases, leaving 15 bases between them. Germline V gene sequence: CDR1 SGHDN, CDR2 FVKESK. The CDR3, as DNA: TGTGCCAGCAGCCAAGATAGGGTGGGGGCAATCTCTGGGGCCAACGTCCTGACTTTC. This sequence encodes CASSQDRVGAISGANVLTF.